This entry is about one T cell receptor beta chain. Its antigen is unidentified. The sample belongs to a study of T-cell memory formation after mild COVID-19. Study-wide context: Largely, the TCR clusters proved donor specific. Whole-study findings and limits: Within pre-infection memory, some responding clones were found, suggesting cross-reactive memory joined.

From the 5' RACE reads, TCRdb called clonotypes with MiXCR, one entry per CDR3 protein. The data contain some 320,000 distinct CDR3 sequences, 15% to 20% of them singletons. The CDR3 runs 14 residues. Germline assignment: CDR1 SGHVS and CDR2 FNYEAQ. The trim removed 11 bases at V and 1 base at J, leaving 8 bases unmatched. Source material: PBMCs or a T cell subset sorted from them (not recorded which). The V call is TRBV7-6, the J call TRBJ2-3, with TRBD1 matching 8 bases. This clonotype was obtained from a man aged 18 to 30 who had mild COVID-19 (a few samples of this study predate the infection). Cell type and time point are not known. This CDR3 reads CACWTGLRTDTQYF. In DNA form, the CDR3 reads TGTGCCTGTTGGACAGGGCTTCGCACAGATACGCAGTATTTT.